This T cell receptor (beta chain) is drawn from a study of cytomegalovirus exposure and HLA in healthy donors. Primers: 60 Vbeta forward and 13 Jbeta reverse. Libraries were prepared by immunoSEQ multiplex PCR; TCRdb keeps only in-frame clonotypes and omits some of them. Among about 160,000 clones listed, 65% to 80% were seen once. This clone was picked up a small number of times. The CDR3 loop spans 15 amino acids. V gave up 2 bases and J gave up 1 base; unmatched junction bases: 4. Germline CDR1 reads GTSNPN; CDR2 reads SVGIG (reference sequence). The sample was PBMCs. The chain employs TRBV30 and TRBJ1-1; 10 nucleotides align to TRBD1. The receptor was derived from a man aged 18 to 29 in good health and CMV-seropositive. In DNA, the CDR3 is TGTGCCTGGAGTCCGAGGGACAGGGGGAACACTGAAGCTTTCTTT. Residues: CAWSPRDRGNTEAFF.